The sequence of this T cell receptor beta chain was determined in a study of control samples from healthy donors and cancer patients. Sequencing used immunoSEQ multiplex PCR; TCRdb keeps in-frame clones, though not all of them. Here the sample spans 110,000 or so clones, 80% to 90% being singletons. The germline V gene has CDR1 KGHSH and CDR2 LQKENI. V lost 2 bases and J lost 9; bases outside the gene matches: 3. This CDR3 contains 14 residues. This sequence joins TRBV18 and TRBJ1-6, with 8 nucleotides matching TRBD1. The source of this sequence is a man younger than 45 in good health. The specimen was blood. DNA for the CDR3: TGTGCCAGCTCACCAATGACAGGGGTTTCACCCCTCCACTTT. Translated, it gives CASSPMTGVSPLHF.